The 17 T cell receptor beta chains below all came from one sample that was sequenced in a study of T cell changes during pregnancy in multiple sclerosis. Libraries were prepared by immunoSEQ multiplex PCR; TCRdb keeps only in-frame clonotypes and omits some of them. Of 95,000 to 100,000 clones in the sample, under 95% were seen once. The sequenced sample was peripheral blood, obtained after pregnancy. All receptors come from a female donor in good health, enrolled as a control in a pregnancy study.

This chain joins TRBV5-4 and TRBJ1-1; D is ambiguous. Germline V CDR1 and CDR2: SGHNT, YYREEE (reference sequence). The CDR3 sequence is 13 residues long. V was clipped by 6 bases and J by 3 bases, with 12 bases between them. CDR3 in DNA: TGTGCCAGCACCCTGGGAGGATACACTGAAGCTTTCTTT. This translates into CASTLGGYTEAFF.

The CDR3 DNA is TGTGCCAGCAGTTACTGGGACAGTACTGGCTACACCTTC. This codes for CASSYWDSTGYTF. The chain couples TRBV6-5 to TRBJ1-2; TRBD1 aligns across 7 bases. This CDR3 comprises 13 residues. Germline V gene sequence: CDR1 MNHEY, CDR2 SVGAGI. The trim removed 1 base at V and 7 bases at J, leaving 3 bases unmatched.

In nucleotides, the CDR3 is TGTGCCAGCAGTTTAGCAAGAAGGGGGACCTTGAACACTGAAGCTTTCTTT. This codes for CASSLARRGTLNTEAFF. The rearrangement joins TRBV27 to TRBJ1-1; D possibly corresponds to TRBD1 (6 bases). V lost 2 bases and J lost 0, with 16 bases in between. The V gene's germline CDR1 is MNHEY and CDR2 SMNVEV (reference sequence). CDR3 length equals 17 residues.

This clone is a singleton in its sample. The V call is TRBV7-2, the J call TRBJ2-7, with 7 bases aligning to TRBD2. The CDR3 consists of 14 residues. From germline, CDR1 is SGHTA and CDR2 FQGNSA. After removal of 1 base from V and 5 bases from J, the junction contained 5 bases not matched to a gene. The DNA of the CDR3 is TGTGCCAGCAGCTTAGTGGGACTAAGCAACGAGCAGTACTTC. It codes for CASSLVGLSNEQYF.

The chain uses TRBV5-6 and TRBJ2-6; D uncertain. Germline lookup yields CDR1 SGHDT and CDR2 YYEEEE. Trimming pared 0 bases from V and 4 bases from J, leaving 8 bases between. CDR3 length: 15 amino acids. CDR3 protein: CASSLGTRGANVLTF. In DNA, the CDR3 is TGTGCCAGCAGCTTGGGCACGAGGGGGGCCAACGTCCTGACTTTC.

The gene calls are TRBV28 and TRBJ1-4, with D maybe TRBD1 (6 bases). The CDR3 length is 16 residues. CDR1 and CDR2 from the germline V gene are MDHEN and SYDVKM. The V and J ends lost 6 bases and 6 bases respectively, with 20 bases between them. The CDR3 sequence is CASSLATQGLHEKLFF. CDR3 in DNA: TGTGCCAGCAGCTTAGCCACGCAGGGGCTTCATGAAAAACTGTTTTTT. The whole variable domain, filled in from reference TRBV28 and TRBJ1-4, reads DVKVTQSSRYLVKRTGEKVFLECVQDMDHENMFWYRQDPGLGLRLIYFSYDVKMKEKGDIPEGYSVSREKKERFSLILESASTNQTSMYLCASSLATQGLHEKLFFGSGTQLSVL.

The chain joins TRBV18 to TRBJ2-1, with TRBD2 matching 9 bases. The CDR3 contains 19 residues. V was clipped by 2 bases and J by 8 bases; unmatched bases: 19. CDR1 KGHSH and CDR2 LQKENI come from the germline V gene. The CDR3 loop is CASSPRPSGRFIAPDEQFF. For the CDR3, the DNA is TGTGCCAGCTCACCAAGGCCCAGCGGGAGGTTTATAGCGCCAGATGAGCAGTTCTTC. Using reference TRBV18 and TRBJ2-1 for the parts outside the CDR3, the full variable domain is NAGVMQNPRHLVRRRGQEARLRCSPMKGHSHVYWYRQLPEEGLKFMVYLQKENIIDESGMPKERFSAEFPKEGPSILRIQQVVRGDSAAYFCASSPRPSGRFIAPDEQFFGPGTRLTVL.

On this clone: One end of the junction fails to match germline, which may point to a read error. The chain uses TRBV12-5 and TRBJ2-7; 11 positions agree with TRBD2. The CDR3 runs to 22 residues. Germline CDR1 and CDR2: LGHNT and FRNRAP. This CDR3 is CARGFVGTGLGTSGSERYEQYF. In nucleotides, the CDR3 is TGTGCTAGGGGTTTTGTTGGGACAGGGCTCGGGACTAGCGGTAGTGAAAGGTACGAGCAGTACTTC.

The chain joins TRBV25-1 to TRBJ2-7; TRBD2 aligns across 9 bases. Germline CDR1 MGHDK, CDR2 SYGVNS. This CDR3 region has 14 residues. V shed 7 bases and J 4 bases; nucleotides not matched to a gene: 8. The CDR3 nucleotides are TGTGCCAGCAAGGAGGCGGGAGGGAGATACGAGCAGTACTTC. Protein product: CASKEAGGRYEQYF.

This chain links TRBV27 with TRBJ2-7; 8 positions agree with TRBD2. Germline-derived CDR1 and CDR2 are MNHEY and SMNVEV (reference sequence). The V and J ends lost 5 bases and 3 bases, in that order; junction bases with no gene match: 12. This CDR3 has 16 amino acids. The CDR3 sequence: CASSLIAGPPGYEQYF. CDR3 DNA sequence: TGTGCCAGCAGTCTTATAGCGGGACCTCCCGGCTACGAGCAGTACTTC.

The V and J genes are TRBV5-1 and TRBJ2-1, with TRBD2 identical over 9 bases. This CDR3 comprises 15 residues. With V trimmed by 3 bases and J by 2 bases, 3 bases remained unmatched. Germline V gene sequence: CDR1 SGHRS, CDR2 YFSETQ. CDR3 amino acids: CASSSRTSAYNEQFF. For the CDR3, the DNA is TGCGCCAGCAGCTCCCGGACTAGCGCCTACAATGAGCAGTTCTTC.

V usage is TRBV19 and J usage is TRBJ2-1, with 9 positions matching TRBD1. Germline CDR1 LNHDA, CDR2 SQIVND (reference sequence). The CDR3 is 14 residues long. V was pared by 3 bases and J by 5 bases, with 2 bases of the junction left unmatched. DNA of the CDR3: TGTGCCAGTAGTATGTGGACAGGGGACAATGAGCAGTTCTTC. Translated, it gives CASSMWTGDNEQFF.

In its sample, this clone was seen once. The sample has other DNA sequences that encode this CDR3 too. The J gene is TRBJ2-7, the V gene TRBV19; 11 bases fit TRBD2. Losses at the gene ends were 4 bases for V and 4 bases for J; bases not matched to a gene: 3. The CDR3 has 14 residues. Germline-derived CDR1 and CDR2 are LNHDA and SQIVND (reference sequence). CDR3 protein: CASSRLAGPYEQYF. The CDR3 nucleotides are TGTGCCAGTAGTAGACTAGCGGGACCTTACGAGCAGTACTTC. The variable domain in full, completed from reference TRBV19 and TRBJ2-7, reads DGGITQSPKYLFRKEGQNVTLSCEQNLNHDAMYWYRQDPGQGLRLIYYSQIVNDFQKGDIAEGYSVSREKKESFPLTVTSAQKNPTAFYLCASSRLAGPYEQYFGPGTRLTVT.

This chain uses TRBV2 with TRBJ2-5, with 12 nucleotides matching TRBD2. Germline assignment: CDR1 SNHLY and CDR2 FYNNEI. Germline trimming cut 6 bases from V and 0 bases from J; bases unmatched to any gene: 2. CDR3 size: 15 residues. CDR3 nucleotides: TGTGCCAGCAGCACTAGCGGGGGGTACCAAGAGACCCAGTACTTC. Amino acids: CASSTSGGYQETQYF.

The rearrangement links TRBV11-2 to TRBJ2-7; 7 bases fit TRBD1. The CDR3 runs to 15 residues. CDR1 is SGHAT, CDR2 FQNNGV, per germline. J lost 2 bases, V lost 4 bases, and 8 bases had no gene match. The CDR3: CASSSLDRVPYEQYF. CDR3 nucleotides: TGTGCCAGCAGCTCCTTAGACAGGGTCCCCTACGAGCAGTACTTC.

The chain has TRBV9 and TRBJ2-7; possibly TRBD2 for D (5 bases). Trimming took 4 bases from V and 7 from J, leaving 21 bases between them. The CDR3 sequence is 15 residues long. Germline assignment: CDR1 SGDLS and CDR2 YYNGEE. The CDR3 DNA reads TGTGCCAGCAGCCCAAGGGCGGTGGAAACGGGGGAGCAGTACTTC. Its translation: CASSPRAVETGEQYF.

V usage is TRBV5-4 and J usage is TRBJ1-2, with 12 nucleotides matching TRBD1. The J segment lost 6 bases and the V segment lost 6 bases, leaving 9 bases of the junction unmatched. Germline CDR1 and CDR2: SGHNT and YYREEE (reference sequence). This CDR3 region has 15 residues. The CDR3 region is CASTPPGTGGNGYTF. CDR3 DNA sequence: TGTGCCAGCACTCCACCTGGGACAGGGGGCAATGGCTACACCTTC.